This is a list of T cell receptor beta chains from one sample in a study of glioma-infiltrating T cells. TCRdb independently ran MiXCR on the multiplex PCR reads; one entry per CDR3 protein. The top ten hold roughly 46% of the sample, which has approximately 100,000 distinct CDR3 sequences, roughly 30% seen once. Sequencing was done on a sample of glioma tissue, nonneoplastic brain tissue, or PBMCs (not recorded which). The receptors stem from a human donor with low-grade glioma or glioblastoma, undergoing nonglioma brain surgery, or in good health (not recorded which). CDR3s include the opening cysteine and the closing phenylalanine or tryptophan. Fields, in order: D gene, clone size, V gene, J gene, CDR3 DNA, CDR3 protein. The D gene is left open where the match is weak. Only part of the rows carry a size: once, few, many, or a class if the clone is expanded.

-	many	TRBV7-2	TRBJ1-3	TGTGCCAGCAGCCCCGTGAACACCATATATTTT	CASSPVNTIYF
TRBD1	many	TRBV20-1	TRBJ1-6	TGCAGTGCTGGGGACAGGGCGGATAATTCACCCCTCCACTTT	CSAGDRADNSPLHF
-	many	TRBV29-1	TRBJ1-5	TGCAGCGTTTCTGACGGAGCTAGCAATCAGCCCCAGCATTTT	CSVSDGASNQPQHF
-	many	TRBV20-1	TRBJ1-3	TGCAGTGCCCCGCTTCTTGACTCTGGAAACACCATATATTTT	CSAPLLDSGNTIYF
TRBD2	few	TRBV5-1	TRBJ2-3	TGCGCCAGCAGCTTGGTCTACGGCCGGCGGGGGGGCACAGATACGCAGTATTTT	CASSLVYGRRGGTDTQYF
-	many	TRBV20-1	TRBJ1-3	TGCAGTGCTAGAGAGGGGGAGCTTCTTGCTCTGGGAAACACCATATATTTT	CSAREGELLALGNTIYF
-	many	TRBV20-1	TRBJ1-5	TGCAGTGCCATAGGGGGTAGCGGAAGCAATCAGCCCCAGCATTTT	CSAIGGSGSNQPQHF
-	-	TRBV6-4	TRBJ1-1	TGTGCCAGCACGGAGGGCCCAGGGGCCACTGAAGCTTTCTTT	CASTEGPGATEAFF
-	many	TRBV19	TRBJ1-1	TGTGCCAGTAGTATCCCTGACAGGAACACTGAAGCTTTCTTT	CASSIPDRNTEAFF
TRBD1	many	TRBV2	TRBJ1-5	TGTGCCAGCAGGAGCGGGACAGCCAGCAATCAGCCCCAGCATTTT	CASRSGTASNQPQHF
-	few	TRBV3-1	TRBJ1-1	TGTGCCAGCAGCACCGTAAGGGGCACTGAAGCTTTCTTT	CASSTVRGTEAFF
-	-	TRBV12-3/TRBV12-4	TRBJ2-7	TGTGCCAGCAGTTTTAGGTCGCTTTGGGGCGAGCAGTACTTC	CASSFRSLWGEQYF
-	-	TRBV5-4	TRBJ1-2	TGTGCCAGCACTACAGGGATCGGCTACACCTTC	CASTTGIGYTF
TRBD2	-	TRBV3-1	TRBJ2-2	TGTGCCAGCAGCCCTCCCGGACTAGCGGAAACCGGGGAGGTGTTTTTT	CASSPPGLAETGEVFF
TRBD1	many	TRBV28	TRBJ1-2	TGTGCCAGCACGGACAGGGACCATGGCTACACCTTC	CASTDRDHGYTF
-	many	TRBV4-1	TRBJ1-1	TGCGCCAGCAGTACAGTACTCAACACTGAAGCTTTCTTT	CASSTVLNTEAFF
TRBD2	few	TRBV18	TRBJ2-3	TGTGCCAGCTCACCGGAGGGACTAGCGGCAGATACGCAGTATTTT	CASSPEGLAADTQYF
-	-	TRBV7-2	TRBJ1-2	TGTGCCAGCAGACCTGTGGGAGGGGAGAACTATGGCTACACCTTC	CASRPVGGENYGYTF
TRBD1	-	TRBV29-1	TRBJ2-1	TGCAGCGTAACCGGGACAGGGGCCCTAAACTCCTACAATGAGCAGTTCTTC	CSVTGTGALNSYNEQFF